This T cell receptor beta chain was captured in a study of shared T cell receptors in the human thymus. Sequencing was performed with immunoSEQ multiplex PCR; in TCRdb, only in-frame clones are kept and a portion is missing. Of approximately 660,000 clones listed, around nine tenths are singletons. The J segment lost 3 bases and the V segment lost 3 bases, leaving 2 bases of the junction unmatched. CDR3 length equals 15 residues. Germline CDR1 SGHDN, CDR2 FVKESK. The sample holds one count of this clone. These data were also filed under a second study, of human thymus T cells. That study adds: Each of the donors was a healthy Finnish infant who was undergoing open corrective cardiac surgery for congenital heart defects. Resections obtained during corrective heart surgery supplied the thymus tissue. Thymic as well as blood repertoires seemed to favor certain V and J genes unevenly. Related research described thymic repertoires that were highly overlapping among unrelated individuals.

This clonotype was sampled from a boy in the first two years of life with a congenital heart defect. The sample was thymocytes. The V gene is TRBV14, the J gene TRBJ2-7; 13 bases map to TRBD2. Written as DNA, the CDR3 is TGTGCCAGCAGCCAGGGACTAGCGGGGTACTACGAGCAGTACTTC. Amino acids: CASSQGLAGYYEQYF.